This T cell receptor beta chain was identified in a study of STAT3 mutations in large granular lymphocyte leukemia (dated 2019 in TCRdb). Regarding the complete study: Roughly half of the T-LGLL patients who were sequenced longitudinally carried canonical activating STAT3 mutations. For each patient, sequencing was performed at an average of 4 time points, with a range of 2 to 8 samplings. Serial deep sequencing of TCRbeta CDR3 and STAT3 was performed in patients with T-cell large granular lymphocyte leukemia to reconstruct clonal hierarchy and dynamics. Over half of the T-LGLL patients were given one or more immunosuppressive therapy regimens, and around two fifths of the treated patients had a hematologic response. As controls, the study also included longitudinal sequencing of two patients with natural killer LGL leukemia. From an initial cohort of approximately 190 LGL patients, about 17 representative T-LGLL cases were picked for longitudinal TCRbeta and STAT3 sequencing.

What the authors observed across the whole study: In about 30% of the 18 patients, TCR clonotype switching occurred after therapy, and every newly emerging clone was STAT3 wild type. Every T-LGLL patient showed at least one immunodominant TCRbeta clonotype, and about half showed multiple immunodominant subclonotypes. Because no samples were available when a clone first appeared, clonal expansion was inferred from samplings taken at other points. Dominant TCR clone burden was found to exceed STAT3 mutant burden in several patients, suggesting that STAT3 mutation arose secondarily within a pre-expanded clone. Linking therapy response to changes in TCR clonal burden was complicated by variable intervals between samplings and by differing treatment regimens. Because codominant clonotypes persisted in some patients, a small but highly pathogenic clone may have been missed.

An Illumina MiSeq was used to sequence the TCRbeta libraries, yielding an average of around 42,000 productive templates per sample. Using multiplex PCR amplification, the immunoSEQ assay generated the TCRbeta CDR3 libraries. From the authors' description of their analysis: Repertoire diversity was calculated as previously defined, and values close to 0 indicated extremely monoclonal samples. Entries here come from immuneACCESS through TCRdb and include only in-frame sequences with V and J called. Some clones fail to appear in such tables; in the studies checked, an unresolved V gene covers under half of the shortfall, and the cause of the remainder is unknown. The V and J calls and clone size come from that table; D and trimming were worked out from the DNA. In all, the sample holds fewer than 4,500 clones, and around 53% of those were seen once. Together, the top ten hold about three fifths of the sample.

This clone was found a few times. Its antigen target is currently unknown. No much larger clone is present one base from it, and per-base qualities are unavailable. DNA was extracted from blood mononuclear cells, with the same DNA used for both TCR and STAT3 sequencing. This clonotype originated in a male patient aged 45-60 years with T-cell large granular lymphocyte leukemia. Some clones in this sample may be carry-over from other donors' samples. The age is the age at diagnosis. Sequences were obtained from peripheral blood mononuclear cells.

The CDR3 amino acid sequence is: CASRGSGASSYEQYF. The nucleotide sequence reads as follows: TGTGCCAGCAGGGGAAGCGGGGCTAGCTCCTACGAGCAGTACTTC. The rearranged segments are TRBV27 and TRBJ2-7, with TRBD2 identical over 7 junction bases. Looking up the germline V gene (reference sequence) yields CDR1 MNHEY and CDR2 SMNVEV. Trimming removed 6 bases from V and 0 bases from J; the gene matches leave 8 bases unexplained. The CDR3 runs 15 amino acids, cysteine and phenylalanine included. Of all the DNA, just the CDR3 is kept, 45 bases in frame from base 1.